This entry lists 10 T cell receptor beta chains sequenced from one sample in a study of post-analysis software for immune sequencing data. Whole-study findings and limits: Patients carried roughly 5 TRBV segments more frequently than controls did, and TRBV5-6, TRBV5-1 and TRBV20-1 were among them.

The TCR beta cDNA libraries carried unique molecular identifiers. MiXCR was run by TCRdb on the PCR reads, yielding one entry per CDR3 protein. The sample has some 370,000 distinct CDR3 sequences; approximately 33% are singletons. These TCRs are of unknown antigen specificity. The sample taken for sequencing was blood. The receptors were gathered from a girl aged 10-17 years with multiple sclerosis.

The chain recombines TRBV12-3 or TRBV12-4 with TRBJ2-7, with D possibly TRBD1 on 5 matching bases. The V and J ends lost 5 bases and 4 bases respectively, with 12 bases between them. This CDR3 spans 13 amino acids. CDR3 bases: TGTGCCAGCAGTCTTGTGGGGCCTTACGAGCAGTACTTC. Amino acids: CASSLVGPYEQYF.

The chain is built from TRBV7-9 and TRBJ2-1; D gene unclear. Trimming took 1 base from V and 10 from J, leaving 5 bases between them. The CDR3 runs to 11 residues. Germline V gives CDR1 SEHNR, CDR2 FQNEAQ (reference sequence). CDR3 sequence (DNA): TGTGCCAGCAGCTTAGAGACGGAGCAGTTCTTC. Protein sequence: CASSLETEQFF. Full variable domain (outside the CDR3, taken from reference TRBV7-9 and TRBJ2-1): DTGVSQNPRHKITKRGQNVTFRCDPISEHNRLYWYRQTLGQGPEFLTYFQNEAQLEKSRLLSDRFSAERPKGSFSTLEIQRTEQGDSAMYLCASSLETEQFFGPGTRLTVL.

This clonotype was seen a few times. This chain uses TRBV5-1 with TRBJ2-4, with no clear D. This CDR3 is built from 14 residues. V lost 0 bases and J 3 bases, leaving 7 bases between the germline ends. Germline CDR1 and CDR2: SGHRS and YFSETQ. The CDR3 is CASSLGAGKNIQYF. The CDR3 DNA sequence: TGCGCCAGCAGCTTGGGGGCAGGCAAAAACATTCAGTACTTC. Full variable domain (rest looked up from reference TRBV5-1 and TRBJ2-4): KAGVTQTPRYLIKTRGQQVTLSCSPISGHRSVSWYQQTPGQGLQFLFEYFSETQRNKGNFPGRFSGRQFSNSRSEMNVSTLELGDSALYLCASSLGAGKNIQYFGAGTRLSVL.

This sequence joins TRBV7-2 and TRBJ2-4, with D possibly being TRBD1 (6 bases). The CDR3 runs to 17 residues. Trimming pared 2 bases from V and 1 base from J, leaving 15 bases between. CDR1 and CDR2 (germline): SGHTA, FQGNSA. CDR3 region: CASSLSGGLKAKNIQYF. CDR3 DNA: TGTGCCAGCAGCTTATCTGGGGGCCTTAAGGCCAAAAACATTCAGTACTTC. The full variable domain, in which reference TRBV7-2 and TRBJ2-4 provide the parts outside the CDR3, is GAGVSQSPSNKVTEKGKDVELRCDPISGHTALYWYRQSLGQGLEFLIYFQGNSAPDKSGLPSDRFSAERTGGSVSTLTIQRTQQEDSAVYLCASSLSGGLKAKNIQYFGAGTRLSVL.

This rearrangement joins TRBV21-1 to TRBJ2-7; the table assigns TRBD2, which was not confirmed against the DNA. TRBV21-1 is a listed pseudogene. The CDR3 has 16 residues. The CDR3 loop is CASSKEGEGETYEQYF. The CDR3 bases are TGTGCCAGCAGCAAAGAAGGGGAGGGAGAGACCTACGAGCAGTACTTC.

J is TRBJ1-5 and V is TRBV7-9; D is possibly TRBD1 (6 bases). CDR1 is SEHNR and CDR2 is FQNEAQ in the germline V gene (reference sequence). With 1 base removed from V and 4 bases from J, the gap between germline ends came to 11 bases. This CDR3 region has 15 residues. The CDR3 reads CASSLGETGNQPQHF. The DNA of the CDR3 is TGTGCCAGCAGCTTAGGGGAAACAGGGAATCAGCCCCAGCATTTT. Complete variable domain (other parts from reference TRBV7-9 and TRBJ1-5): DTGVSQNPRHKITKRGQNVTFRCDPISEHNRLYWYRQTLGQGPEFLTYFQNEAQLEKSRLLSDRFSAERPKGSFSTLEIQRTEQGDSAMYLCASSLGETGNQPQHFGDGTRLSIL.

The rearrangement uses TRBV6-6 and TRBJ2-5; weak D call: TRBD1 (5 bases). CDR1 and CDR2 (germline): MNHNY, SVGAGI (reference sequence). The CDR3 totals 12 residues. V lost 10 bases and J lost 0, with 9 bases in between. CDR3 DNA sequence: TGTGCCACGTCGACAGACCAAGAGACCCAGTACTTC. Translated: CATSTDQETQYF.

This clonotype came up a few times. CDR3 nucleotides: TGTGCCAGCAGCTCTTCCAGGGGGGGAAGCACTGAAGCTTTCTTT. This translates into CASSSSRGGSTEAFF. The chain links TRBV9 to TRBJ1-1; the match to TRBD1 covers 7 bases. The CDR3 is 15 amino acids. Trimming at V came to 4 bases and at J to 4 bases, leaving 10 bases not matched to a gene. Germline-derived CDR1 and CDR2 are SGDLS and YYNGEE.

The CDR3, as DNA: TGCGCCAGCAGTCAATCTCAGGGCCCCTCCTACGAGCAGTACTTC. It specifies CASSQSQGPSYEQYF. The rearrangement links TRBV23-1 to TRBJ2-7, with TRBD1 as a possible D gene (5 bases). TRBV23-1 is marked as an open reading frame, function uncertain. Trimming left V 0 bases short and J 0 bases short, with 9 bases between. The CDR3 has 15 amino acids.

This clonotype was seen more than once but under ten times. CDR3 nucleotides: TGCGCCAGCAGCCAAGCTGTTCAAGAGACCCAGTACTTC. It specifies CASSQAVQETQYF. The chain couples TRBV4-1 to TRBJ2-5; D gene uncertain. Looked up from germline, CDR1 is MGHRA and CDR2 is YSYEKL. The ends were cut back, 1 base at V and 2 bases at J, with 5 bases in the middle. The CDR3 runs to 13 residues.